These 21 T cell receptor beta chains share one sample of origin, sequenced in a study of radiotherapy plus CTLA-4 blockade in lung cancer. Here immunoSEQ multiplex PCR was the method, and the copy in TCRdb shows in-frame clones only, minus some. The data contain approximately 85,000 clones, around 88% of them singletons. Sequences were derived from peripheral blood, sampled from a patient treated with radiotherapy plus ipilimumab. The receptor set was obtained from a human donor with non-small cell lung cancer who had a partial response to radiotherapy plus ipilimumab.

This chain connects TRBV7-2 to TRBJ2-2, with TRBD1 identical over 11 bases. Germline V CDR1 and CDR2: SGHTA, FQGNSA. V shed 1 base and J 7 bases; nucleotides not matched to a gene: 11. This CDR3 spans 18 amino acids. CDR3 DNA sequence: TGTGCCAGCAGCTTAGAAATACTTCGGGACAGGGGGAACGGGGAGCTGTTTTTT. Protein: CASSLEILRDRGNGELFF. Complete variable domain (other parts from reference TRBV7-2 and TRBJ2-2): GAGVSQSPSNKVTEKGKDVELRCDPISGHTALYWYRQSLGQGLEFLIYFQGNSAPDKSGLPSDRFSAERTGGSVSTLTIQRTQQEDSAVYLCASSLEILRDRGNGELFFGEGSRLTVL.

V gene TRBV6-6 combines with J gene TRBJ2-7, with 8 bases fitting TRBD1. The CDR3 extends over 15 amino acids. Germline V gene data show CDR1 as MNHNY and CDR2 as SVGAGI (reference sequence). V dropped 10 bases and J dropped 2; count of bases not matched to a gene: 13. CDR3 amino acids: CATQGAGTSTYEQYF. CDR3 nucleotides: TGTGCCACTCAGGGGGCCGGGACGAGTACCTACGAGCAGTACTTC.

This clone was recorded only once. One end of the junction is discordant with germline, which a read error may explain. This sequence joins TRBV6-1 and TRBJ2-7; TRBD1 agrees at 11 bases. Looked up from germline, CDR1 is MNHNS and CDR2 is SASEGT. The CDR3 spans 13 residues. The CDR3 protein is CASSESDRDRGGF. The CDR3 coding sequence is TGTGCCAGCAGTGAAAGTGACCGGGACAGGGGGGGCTTC.

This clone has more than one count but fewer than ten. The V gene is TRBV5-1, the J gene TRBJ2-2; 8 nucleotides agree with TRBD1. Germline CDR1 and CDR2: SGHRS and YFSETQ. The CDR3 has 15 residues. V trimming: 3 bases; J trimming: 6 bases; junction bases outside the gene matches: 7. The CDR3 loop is CASSSFQGASGELFF. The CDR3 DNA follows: TGCGCCAGCAGCTCGTTTCAGGGGGCTTCCGGGGAGCTGTTTTTT. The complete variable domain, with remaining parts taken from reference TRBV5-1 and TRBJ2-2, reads KAGVTQTPRYLIKTRGQQVTLSCSPISGHRSVSWYQQTPGQGLQFLFEYFSETQRNKGNFPGRFSGRQFSNSRSEMNVSTLELGDSALYLCASSSFQGASGELFFGEGSRLTVL.

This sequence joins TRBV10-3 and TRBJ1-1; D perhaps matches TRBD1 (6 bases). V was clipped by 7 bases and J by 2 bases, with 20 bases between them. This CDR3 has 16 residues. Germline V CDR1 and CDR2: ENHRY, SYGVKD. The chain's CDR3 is CAIKAGAGTSNTEAFF. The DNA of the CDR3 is TGTGCCATCAAGGCGGGGGCCGGGACATCCAACACTGAAGCTTTCTTT.

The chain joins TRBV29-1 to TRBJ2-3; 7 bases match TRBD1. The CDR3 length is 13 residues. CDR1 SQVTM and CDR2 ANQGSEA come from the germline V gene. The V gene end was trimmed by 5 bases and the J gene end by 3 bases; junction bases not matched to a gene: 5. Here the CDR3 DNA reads TGCAGCGTTAGACAGGGTTCGACAGATACGCAGTATTTT. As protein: CSVRQGSTDTQYF.

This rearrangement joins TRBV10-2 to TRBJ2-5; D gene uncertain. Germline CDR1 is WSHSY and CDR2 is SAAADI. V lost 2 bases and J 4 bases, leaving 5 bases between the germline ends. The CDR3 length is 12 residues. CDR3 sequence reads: CASSEQAETQYF. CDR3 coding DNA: TGCGCCAGCAGTGAGCAGGCAGAGACCCAGTACTTC.

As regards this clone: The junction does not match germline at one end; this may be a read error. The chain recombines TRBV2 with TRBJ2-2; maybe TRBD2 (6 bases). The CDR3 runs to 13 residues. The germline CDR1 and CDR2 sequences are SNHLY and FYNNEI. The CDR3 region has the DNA TGTGTCAGCGGGCTCCGACGGACCGGGGAGCTGTTTTTT. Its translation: CVSGLRRTGELFF.

The CDR3 sequence: CASRTHNQVNEQFF. CDR3 coding DNA: TGTGCCAGTAGGACCCACAACCAGGTCAATGAGCAGTTCTTC. The chain uses TRBV19 and TRBJ2-1, with D unclear. The germline V gene has CDR1 LNHDA and CDR2 SQIVND (reference sequence). Trimming pared 6 bases from V and 6 bases from J, leaving 15 bases between. The CDR3 consists of 14 residues.

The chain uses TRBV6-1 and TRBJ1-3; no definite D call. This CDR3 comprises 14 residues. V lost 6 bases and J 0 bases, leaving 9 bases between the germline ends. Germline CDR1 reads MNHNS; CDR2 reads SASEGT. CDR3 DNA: TGTGCCAGCAGCGCCTATTACTCTGGAAACACCATATATTTT. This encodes CASSAYYSGNTIYF.

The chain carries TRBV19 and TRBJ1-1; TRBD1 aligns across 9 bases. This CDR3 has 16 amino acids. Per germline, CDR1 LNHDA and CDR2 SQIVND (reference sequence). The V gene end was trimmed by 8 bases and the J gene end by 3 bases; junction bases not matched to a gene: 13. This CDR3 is CASELTKGQGHTEAFF. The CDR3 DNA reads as TGTGCCAGTGAACTCACAAAGGGACAGGGCCACACTGAAGCTTTCTTT.

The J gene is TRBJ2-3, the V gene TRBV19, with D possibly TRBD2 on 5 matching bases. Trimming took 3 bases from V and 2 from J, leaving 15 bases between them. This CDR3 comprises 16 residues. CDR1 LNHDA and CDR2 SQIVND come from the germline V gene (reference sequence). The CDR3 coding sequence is TGTGCCAGTAGTATCGCACTAGGTTTGGACACAGATACGCAGTATTTT. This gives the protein CASSIALGLDTDTQYF. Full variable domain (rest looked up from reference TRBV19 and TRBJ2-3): DGGITQSPKYLFRKEGQNVTLSCEQNLNHDAMYWYRQDPGQGLRLIYYSQIVNDFQKGDIAEGYSVSREKKESFPLTVTSAQKNPTAFYLCASSIALGLDTDTQYFGPGTRLTVL.

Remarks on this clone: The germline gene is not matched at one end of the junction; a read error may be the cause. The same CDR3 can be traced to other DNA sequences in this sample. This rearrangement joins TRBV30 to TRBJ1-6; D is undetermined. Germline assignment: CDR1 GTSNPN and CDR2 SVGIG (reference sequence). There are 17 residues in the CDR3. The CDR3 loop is CAWSVFRTSSYNSPLHF. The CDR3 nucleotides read TGTGCCTGGAGTGTATTTAGAACGAGCTCCTATAATTCGCCCCTCCACTTT.

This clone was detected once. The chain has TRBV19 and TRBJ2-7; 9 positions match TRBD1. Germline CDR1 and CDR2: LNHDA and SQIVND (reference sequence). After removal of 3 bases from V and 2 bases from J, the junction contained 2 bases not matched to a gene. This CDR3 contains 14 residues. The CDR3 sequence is CASSMTGGTYEQYV. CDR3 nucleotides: TGTGCCAGTAGTATGACAGGGGGTACCTACGAGCAGTACGTC.

The CDR3 DNA reads TGTGCCAGCGGGGACAGGGGGCAGATAAAGGGTGAAAAACTGTTTTTT. Translating gives CASGDRGQIKGEKLFF. The chain has TRBV19 and TRBJ1-4; 12 bases line up with TRBD1. The germline V gene encodes CDR1 LNHDA and CDR2 SQIVND (reference sequence). CDR3 length: 16 amino acids. J lost 7 bases, V lost 9 bases, and 12 bases had no gene match.

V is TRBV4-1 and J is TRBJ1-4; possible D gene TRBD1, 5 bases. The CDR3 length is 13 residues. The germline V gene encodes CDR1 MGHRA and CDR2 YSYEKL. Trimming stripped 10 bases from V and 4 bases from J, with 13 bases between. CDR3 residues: CATQGRDNEKLFF. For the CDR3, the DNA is TGCGCCACCCAGGGCAGGGATAATGAAAAACTGTTTTTT.

The CDR3 protein is CASSQLTGEAFF. The CDR3 DNA reads as TGTGCCAGCAGCCAGTTGACGGGGGAAGCTTTCTTT. The chain couples TRBV7-3 to TRBJ1-1; D remains ambiguous. Trimming pared 5 bases from V and 8 bases from J, leaving 12 bases between. The CDR3 runs to 12 residues. CDR1 and CDR2 from the germline V gene are SGHTA and FQGTGA. The full variable domain, with the rest looked up from reference TRBV7-3 and TRBJ1-1, is GAGVSQTPSNKVTEKGKYVELRCDPISGHTALYWYRQSLGQGPEFLIYFQGTGAADDSGLPNDRFFAVRPEGSVSTLKIQRTERGDSAVYLCASSQLTGEAFFGQGTRLTVV.

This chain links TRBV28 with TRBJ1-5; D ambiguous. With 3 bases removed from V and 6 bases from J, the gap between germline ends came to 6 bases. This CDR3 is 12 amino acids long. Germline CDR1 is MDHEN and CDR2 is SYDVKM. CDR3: CASSFQFQPQHF. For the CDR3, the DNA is TGTGCCAGCAGTTTTCAGTTTCAGCCCCAGCATTTT.

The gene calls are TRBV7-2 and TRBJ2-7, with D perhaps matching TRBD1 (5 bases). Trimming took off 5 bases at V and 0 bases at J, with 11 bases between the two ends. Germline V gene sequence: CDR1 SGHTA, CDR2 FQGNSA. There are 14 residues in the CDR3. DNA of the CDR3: TGTGCCAGCAGCCCCCAAGACAGCTCCTACGAGCAGTACTTC. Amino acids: CASSPQDSSYEQYF.

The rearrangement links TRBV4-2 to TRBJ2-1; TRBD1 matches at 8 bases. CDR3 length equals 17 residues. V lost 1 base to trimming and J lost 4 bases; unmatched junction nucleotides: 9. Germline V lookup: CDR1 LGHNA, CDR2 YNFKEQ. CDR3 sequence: CASSQALGQGHYNEQFF. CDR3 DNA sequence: TGTGCCAGCAGCCAAGCCTTAGGACAGGGACATTACAATGAGCAGTTCTTC.

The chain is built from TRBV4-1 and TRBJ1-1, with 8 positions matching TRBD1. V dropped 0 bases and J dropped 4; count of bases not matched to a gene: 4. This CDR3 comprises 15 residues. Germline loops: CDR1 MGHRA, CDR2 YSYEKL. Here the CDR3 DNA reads TGCGCCAGCAGCCAAGATCAAACAGGGGGCACTGAAGCTTTCTTT. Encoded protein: CASSQDQTGGTEAFF.